The clone carrying this T cell receptor beta chain was counted a few times. As it was prepared, the TCRbeta library received unique molecular identifiers. TCRdb re-derived calls from the PCR reads in MiXCR, one entry per CDR3 protein. The table includes about 440,000 distinct CDR3 sequences, roughly 44% detected once. The data stem from a study of T-cell reconstitution after alpha-beta-depleted transplantation in children. With V trimmed by 6 bases and J by 7 bases, 2 bases remained unmatched. This CDR3 has 11 amino acids. In germline, CDR1 is MNHNS, CDR2 SASEGT. The chain carries TRBV6-1 and TRBJ2-7, with 8 nucleotides matching TRBD2. This TCR derives from a girl aged 2 to 9 with aplastic anemia, due to receive a stem cell transplant. This sample comprised PBMCs, obtained before TCRalphabeta/CD19-depleted stem cell transplant. This chain's CDR3 is CASRTSVEQYF. As DNA, the CDR3 is TGTGCCAGCAGGACTAGCGTTGAGCAGTACTTC.